This TCR beta chain came from a study of OX40 agonist ivuxolimab in advanced cancers. On the study more broadly: An anti-OX40 (CD134) antibody with agonistic activity, ivuxolimab, was administered to patients. Study observations and caveats: The expanded peripheral T cells' antigen specificity was not determined.

Autoimmune disease history or systemic immunosuppression was exclusionary. As regards this clone: Its cognate antigen is unknown.

Generated by immunoSEQ multiplex PCR, the TCRdb table keeps only in-frame clones and is missing some. The sample lists around 100,000 clones; 85% to 95% were seen once. V was trimmed by 5 bases and J by 0 bases, leaving 3 bases between them. Germline loops: CDR1 SGHTA, CDR2 FQGNSA. The CDR3 length is 12 residues. The material sequenced was CD4+ or CD8+ T cells sorted from blood, taken in a trial of the OX40 agonist ivuxolimab. The chain uses TRBV7-2 and TRBJ2-3; D is undetermined. This receptor was obtained from an adult with an advanced solid tumor such as melanoma, head and neck, liver or kidney cancer. In DNA, the CDR3 is TGTGCCAGCAGCCCCAGCACAGATACGCAGTATTTT. It is translated as CASSPSTDTQYF.